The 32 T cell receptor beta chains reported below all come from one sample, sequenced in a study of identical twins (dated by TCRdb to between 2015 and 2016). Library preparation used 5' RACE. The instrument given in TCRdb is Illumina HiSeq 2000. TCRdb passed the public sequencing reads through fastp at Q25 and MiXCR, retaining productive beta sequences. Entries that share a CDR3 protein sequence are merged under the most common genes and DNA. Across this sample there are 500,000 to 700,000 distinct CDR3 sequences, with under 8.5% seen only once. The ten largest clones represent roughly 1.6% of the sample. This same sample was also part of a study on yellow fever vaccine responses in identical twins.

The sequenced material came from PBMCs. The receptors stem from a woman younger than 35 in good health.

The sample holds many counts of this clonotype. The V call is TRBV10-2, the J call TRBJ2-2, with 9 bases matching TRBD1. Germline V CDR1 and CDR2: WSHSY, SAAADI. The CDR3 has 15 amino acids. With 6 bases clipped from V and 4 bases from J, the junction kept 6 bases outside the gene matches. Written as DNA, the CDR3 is TGCGCCAGCAGACCGGGACAGGGTCCCACCGGGGAGCTGTTTTTT. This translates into CASRPGQGPTGELFF.

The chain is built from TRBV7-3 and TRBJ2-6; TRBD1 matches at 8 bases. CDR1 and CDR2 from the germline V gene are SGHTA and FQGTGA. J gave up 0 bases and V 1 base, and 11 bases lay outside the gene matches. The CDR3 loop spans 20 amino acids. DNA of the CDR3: TGTGCCAGCAGCTTAAAAGTAGGGTGGACAGGGTCCTCTGGGGCCAACGTCCTGACTTTC. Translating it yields CASSLKVGWTGSSGANVLTF.

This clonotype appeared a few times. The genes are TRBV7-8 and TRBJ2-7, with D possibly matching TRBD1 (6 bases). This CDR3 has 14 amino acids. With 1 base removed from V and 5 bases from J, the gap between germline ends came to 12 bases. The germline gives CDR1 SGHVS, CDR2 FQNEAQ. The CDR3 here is CASSLDRVGHEQYV. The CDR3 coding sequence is TGTGCCAGCAGCTTAGACAGGGTGGGTCACGAGCAGTACGTC.

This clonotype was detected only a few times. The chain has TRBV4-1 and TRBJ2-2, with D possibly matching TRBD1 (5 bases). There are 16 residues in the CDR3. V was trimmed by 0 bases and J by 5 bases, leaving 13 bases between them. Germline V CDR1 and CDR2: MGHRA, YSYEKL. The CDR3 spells CASSQEFQAGTGELFF. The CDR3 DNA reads TGCGCCAGCAGCCAAGAGTTCCAGGCAGGGACCGGGGAGCTGTTTTTT.

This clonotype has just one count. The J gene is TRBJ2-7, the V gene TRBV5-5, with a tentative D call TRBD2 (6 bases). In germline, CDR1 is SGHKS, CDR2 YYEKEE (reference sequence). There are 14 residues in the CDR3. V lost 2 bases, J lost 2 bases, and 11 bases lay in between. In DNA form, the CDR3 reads TGTGCCAGCAGCTTAGGAGGGGCAACCTACGAGCAGTACGTC. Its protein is CASSLGGATYEQYV.

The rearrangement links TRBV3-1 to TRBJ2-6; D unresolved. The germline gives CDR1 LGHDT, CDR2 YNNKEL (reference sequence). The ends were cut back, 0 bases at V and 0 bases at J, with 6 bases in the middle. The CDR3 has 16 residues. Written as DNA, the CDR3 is TGTGCCAGCAGCCAAGATGGAGTCTCTGGGGCCAACGTCCTGACTTTC. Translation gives CASSQDGVSGANVLTF. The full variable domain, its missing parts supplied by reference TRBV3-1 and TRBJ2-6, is DTAVSQTPKYLVTQMGNDKSIKCEQNLGHDTMYWYKQDSKKFLKIMFSYNNKELIINETVPNRFSPKSPDKAHLNLHINSLELGDSAVYFCASSQDGVSGANVLTFGAGSRLTVL.

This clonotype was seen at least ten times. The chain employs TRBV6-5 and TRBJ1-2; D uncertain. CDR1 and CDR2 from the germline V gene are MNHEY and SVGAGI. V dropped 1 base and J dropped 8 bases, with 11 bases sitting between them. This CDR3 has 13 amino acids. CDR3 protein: CASSYFRGSGYTF. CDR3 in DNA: TGTGCCAGCAGTTACTTTCGGGGAAGCGGCTACACCTTC.

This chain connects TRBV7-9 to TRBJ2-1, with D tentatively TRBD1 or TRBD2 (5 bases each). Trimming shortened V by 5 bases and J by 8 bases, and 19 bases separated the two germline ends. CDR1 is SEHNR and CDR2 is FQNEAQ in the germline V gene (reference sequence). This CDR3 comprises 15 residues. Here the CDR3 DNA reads TGTGCCAGCAGCCCCCGTCGAGGGGCTTTCGATGAGCAGTTCTTC. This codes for CASSPRRGAFDEQFF.

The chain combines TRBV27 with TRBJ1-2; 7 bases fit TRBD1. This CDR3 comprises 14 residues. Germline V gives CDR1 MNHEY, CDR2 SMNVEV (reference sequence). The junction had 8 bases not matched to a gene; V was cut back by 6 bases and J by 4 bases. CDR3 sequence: CASSRTTGTYGYTF. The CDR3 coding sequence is TGTGCCAGCAGCCGAACGACAGGGACCTATGGCTACACCTTC.

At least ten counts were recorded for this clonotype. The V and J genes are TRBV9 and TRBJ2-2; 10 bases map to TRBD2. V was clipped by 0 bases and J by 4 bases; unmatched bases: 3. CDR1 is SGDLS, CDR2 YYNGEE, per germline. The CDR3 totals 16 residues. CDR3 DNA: TGTGCCAGCAGCGTAGCTCCTAGCGGGGGCACCGGGGAGCTGTTTTTT. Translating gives CASSVAPSGGTGELFF. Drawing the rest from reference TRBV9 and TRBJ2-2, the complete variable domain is DSGVTQTPKHLITATGQRVTLRCSPRSGDLSVYWYQQSLDQGLQFLIQYYNGEERAKGNILERFSAQQFPDLHSELNLSSLELGDSALYFCASSVAPSGGTGELFFGEGSRLTVL.

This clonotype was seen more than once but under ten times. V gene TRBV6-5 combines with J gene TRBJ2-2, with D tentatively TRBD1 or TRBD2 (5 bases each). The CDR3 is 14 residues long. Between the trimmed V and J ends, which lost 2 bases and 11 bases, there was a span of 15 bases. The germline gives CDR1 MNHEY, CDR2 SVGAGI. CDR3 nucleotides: TGTGCCAGCAGTTACCTCGGGACCCCCTATGAGCTGTTTTTT. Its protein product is CASSYLGTPYELFF.

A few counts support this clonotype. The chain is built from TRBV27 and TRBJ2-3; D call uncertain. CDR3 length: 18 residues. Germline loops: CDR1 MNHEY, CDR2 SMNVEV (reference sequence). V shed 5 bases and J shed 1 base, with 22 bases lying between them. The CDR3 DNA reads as TGTGCCAGCAGTCCCCACCAAACCCTAACGGGTGGCACAGATACGCAGTATTTT. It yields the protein CASSPHQTLTGGTDTQYF.

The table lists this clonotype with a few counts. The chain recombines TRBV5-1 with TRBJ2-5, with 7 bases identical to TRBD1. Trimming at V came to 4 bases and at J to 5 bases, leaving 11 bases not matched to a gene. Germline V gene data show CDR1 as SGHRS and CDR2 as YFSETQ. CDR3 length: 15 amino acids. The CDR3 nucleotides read TGCGCCAGCAGCCTAAACCGACAGGGCGGCGAGACCCAGTACTTC. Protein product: CASSLNRQGGETQYF.

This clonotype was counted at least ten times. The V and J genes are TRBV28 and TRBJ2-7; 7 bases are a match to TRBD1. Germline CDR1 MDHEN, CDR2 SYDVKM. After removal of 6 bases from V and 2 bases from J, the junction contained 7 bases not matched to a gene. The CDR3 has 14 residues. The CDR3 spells CASRDRQGTYEQYV. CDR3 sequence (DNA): TGTGCCAGCAGGGACCGACAGGGCACCTACGAGCAGTACGTC.

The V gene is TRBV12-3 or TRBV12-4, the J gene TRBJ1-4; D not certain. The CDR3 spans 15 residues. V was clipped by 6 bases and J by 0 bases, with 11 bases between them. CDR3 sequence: CASSQYSATNEKLFF. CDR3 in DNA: TGTGCCAGCAGCCAATACAGTGCAACTAATGAAAAACTGTTTTTT.

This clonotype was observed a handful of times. The CDR3 DNA reads TGTGCCAGCAGTGCCCCACCGGGACACCCAGACGACACTGAAGCTTTCTTT. It yields the protein CASSAPPGHPDDTEAFF. The rearrangement joins TRBV25-1 to TRBJ1-1; tentative D call: TRBD1 (6 bases). Trimming removed 4 bases from V and 3 bases from J, with 21 bases in between. Germline assignment: CDR1 MGHDK and CDR2 SYGVNS. This CDR3 is 17 amino acids long.

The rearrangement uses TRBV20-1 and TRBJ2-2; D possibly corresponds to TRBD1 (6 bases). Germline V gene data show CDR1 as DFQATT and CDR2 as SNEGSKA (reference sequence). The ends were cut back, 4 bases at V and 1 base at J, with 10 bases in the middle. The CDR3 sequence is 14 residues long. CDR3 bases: TGCAGTGCTAACATCAGGGGGAACACCGGGGAGCTGTTTTTT. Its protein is CSANIRGNTGELFF.

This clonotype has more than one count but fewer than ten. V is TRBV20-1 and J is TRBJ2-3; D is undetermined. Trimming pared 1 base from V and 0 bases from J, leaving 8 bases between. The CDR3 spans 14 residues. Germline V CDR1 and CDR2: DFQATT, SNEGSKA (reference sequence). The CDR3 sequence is CSARAPWSTDTQYF. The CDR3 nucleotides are TGCAGTGCTAGAGCCCCTTGGAGCACAGATACGCAGTATTTT.

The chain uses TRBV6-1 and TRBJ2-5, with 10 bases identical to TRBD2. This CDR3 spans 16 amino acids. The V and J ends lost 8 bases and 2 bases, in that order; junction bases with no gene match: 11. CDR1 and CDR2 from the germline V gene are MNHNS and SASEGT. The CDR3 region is CASGRPLLAGQETQYF. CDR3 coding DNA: TGTGCCAGCGGACGTCCCCTACTAGCGGGGCAAGAGACCCAGTACTTC.

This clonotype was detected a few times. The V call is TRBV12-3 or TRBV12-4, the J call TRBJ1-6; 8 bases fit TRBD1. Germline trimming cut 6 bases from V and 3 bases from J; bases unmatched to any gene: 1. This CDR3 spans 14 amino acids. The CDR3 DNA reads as TGTGCCAGCAGCACAGGGGGCTATAATTCACCCCTCCACTTT. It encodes CASSTGGYNSPLHF.

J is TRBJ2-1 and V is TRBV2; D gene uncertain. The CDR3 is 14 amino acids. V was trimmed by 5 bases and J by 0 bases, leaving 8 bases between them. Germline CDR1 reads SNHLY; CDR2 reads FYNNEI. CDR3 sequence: CASSQRTSYNEQFF. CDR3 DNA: TGTGCCAGCAGTCAGCGAACCTCCTACAATGAGCAGTTCTTC.

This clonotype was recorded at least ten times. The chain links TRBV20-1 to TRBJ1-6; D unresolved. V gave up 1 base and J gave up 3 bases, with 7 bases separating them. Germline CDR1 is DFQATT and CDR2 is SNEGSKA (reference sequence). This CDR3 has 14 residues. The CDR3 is CSARVPNYNSPLHF. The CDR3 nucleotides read TGCAGTGCTAGAGTCCCGAACTATAATTCACCCCTCCACTTT.

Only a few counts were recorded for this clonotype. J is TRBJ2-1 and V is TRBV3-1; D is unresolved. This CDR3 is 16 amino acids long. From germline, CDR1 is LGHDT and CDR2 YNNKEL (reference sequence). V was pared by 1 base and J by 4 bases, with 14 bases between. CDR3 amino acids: CASSQAEQPFYNEQFF. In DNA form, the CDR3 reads TGTGCCAGCAGCCAAGCCGAGCAGCCCTTTTACAATGAGCAGTTCTTC.

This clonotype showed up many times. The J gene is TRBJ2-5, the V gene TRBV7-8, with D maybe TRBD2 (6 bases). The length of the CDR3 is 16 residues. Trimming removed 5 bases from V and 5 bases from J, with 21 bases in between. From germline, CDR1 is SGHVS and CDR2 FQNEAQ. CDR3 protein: CASSPLLGRVGETQYF. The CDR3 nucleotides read TGTGCCAGCAGCCCTCTGCTCGGGAGAGTCGGGGAGACCCAGTACTTC.

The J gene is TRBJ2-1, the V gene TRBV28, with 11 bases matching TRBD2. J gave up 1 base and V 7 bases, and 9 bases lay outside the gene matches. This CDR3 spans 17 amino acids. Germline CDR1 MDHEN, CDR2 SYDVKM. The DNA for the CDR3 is TGTGCCAGCACCCAGGGACTAGCGGACCTATCCTACAATGAGCAGTTCTTC. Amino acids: CASTQGLADLSYNEQFF.

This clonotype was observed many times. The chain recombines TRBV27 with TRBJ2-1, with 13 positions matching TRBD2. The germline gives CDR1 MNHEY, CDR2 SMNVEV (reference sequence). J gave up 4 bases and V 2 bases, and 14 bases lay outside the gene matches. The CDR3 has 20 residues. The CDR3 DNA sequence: TGTGCCAGCAGTTTAAGTAGGACTAGCGGGAGCACGCTTCGGTACAATGAGCAGTTCTTC. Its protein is CASSLSRTSGSTLRYNEQFF.

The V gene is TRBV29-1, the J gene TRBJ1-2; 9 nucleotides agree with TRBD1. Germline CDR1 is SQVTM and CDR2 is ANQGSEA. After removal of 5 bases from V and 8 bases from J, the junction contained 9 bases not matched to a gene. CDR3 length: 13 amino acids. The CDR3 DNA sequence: TGCAGCGTTAAGGACAGGGGAGATAGAGGCTACACCTTC. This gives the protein CSVKDRGDRGYTF. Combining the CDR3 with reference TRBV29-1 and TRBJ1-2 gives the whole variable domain SAVISQKPSRDICQRGTSLTIQCQVDSQVTMMFWYRQQPGQSLTLIATANQGSEATYESGFVIDKFPISRPNLTFSTLTVSNMSPEDSSIYLCSVKDRGDRGYTFGSGTRLTVV.

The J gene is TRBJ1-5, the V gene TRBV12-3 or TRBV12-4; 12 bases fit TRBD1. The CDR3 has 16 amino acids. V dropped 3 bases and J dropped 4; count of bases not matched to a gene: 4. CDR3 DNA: TGTGCCAGCAGTTTCGGGACAGGGGGCGCGAATCAGCCCCAGCATTTT. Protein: CASSFGTGGANQPQHF.

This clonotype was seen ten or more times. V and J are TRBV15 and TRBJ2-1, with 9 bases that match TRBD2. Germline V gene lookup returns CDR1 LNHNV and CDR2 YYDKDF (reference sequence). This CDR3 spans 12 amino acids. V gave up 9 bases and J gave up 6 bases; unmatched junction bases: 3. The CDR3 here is CATLAGVNEQFF. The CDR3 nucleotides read TGTGCCACTTTAGCGGGAGTCAATGAGCAGTTCTTC.

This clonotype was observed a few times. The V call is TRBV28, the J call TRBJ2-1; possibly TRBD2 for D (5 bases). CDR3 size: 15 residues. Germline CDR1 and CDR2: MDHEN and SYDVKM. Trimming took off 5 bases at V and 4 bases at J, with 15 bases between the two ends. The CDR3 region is CASSVKTKEYNEQFF. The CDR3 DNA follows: TGTGCCAGCAGTGTGAAGACTAAGGAATACAATGAGCAGTTCTTC.

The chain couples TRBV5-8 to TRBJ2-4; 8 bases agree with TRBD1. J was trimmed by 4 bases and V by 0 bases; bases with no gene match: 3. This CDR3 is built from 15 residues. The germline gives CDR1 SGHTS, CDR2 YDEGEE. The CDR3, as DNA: TGTGCCAGCAGCTTGGAAGGGACAGGAAAAAACATTCAGTACTTC. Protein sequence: CASSLEGTGKNIQYF.

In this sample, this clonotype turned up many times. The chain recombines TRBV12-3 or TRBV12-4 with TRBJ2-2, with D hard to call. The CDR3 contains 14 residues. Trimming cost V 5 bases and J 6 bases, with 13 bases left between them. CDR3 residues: CASSPQQWSGELFF. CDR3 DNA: TGTGCCAGCAGTCCCCAACAGTGGTCCGGGGAGCTGTTTTTT.